The 19 T cell receptor beta chains below come from one sample, sequenced in a study of blood T cell repertoires in COVID-19. Sequencing used immunoSEQ multiplex PCR; TCRdb keeps in-frame clones, though not all of them. The sample has 40,000 to 60,000 clones; 80% to 90% are singletons. Specimen: peripheral blood. The receptor set was obtained from a human donor in a cohort sampled during active COVID-19.

The V call is TRBV5-6, the J call TRBJ2-3; D unclear. The CDR3 consists of 11 residues. Germline CDR1 reads SGHDT; CDR2 reads YYEEEE. V dropped 4 bases and J dropped 6 bases, with 6 bases sitting between them. CDR3 in amino acids: CASSEHDTQYF. For the CDR3, the DNA is TGTGCCAGCAGCGAGCATGATACGCAGTATTTT.

The gene calls are TRBV7-2 and TRBJ2-5; 13 positions agree with TRBD2. Germline values: CDR1 SGHTA, CDR2 FQGNSA. The CDR3 sequence is 15 residues long. The J segment lost 5 bases and the V segment lost 4 bases, leaving 4 bases of the junction unmatched. The CDR3 DNA sequence: TGTGCCAGCAGCTACGGACTAGCGGGAGTGGAGACCCAGTACTTC. It translates to CASSYGLAGVETQYF.

The chain is built from TRBV11-3 and TRBJ2-5; D unclear. This CDR3 region has 15 residues. Germline CDR1 SGHNT, CDR2 YENEEA. V lost 0 bases and J lost 5, with 13 bases in between. Written as DNA, the CDR3 is TGTGCCAGCAGCTTAGATCGCCGCGTCGGGGAGACCCAGTACTTC. Protein: CASSLDRRVGETQYF.

The chain combines TRBV24-1 with TRBJ2-1; 8 bases map to TRBD2. Germline trimming cut 0 bases from V and 0 bases from J; bases unmatched to any gene: 0. This CDR3 is 16 amino acids long. Germline V gives CDR1 KGHDR, CDR2 SFDVKD. The CDR3 DNA reads as TGTGCCACCAGTGATTTGAGCGGGAGCTCCTACAATGAGCAGTTCTTC. This translates into CATSDLSGSSYNEQFF.

This chain links TRBV29-1 with TRBJ1-1, with D possibly TRBD1 on 6 matching bases. Trimming took off 4 bases at V and 0 bases at J, with 12 bases between the two ends. The CDR3 is made up of 14 amino acids. The germline V gene encodes CDR1 SQVTM and CDR2 ANQGSEA. CDR3 DNA: TGCAGCGTTGGGGCAGGGGATTTGAACACTGAAGCTTTCTTT. This gives the protein CSVGAGDLNTEAFF. Combining the CDR3 with reference TRBV29-1 and TRBJ1-1 gives the whole variable domain SAVISQKPSRDICQRGTSLTIQCQVDSQVTMMFWYRQQPGQSLTLIATANQGSEATYESGFVIDKFPISRPNLTFSTLTVSNMSPEDSSIYLCSVGAGDLNTEAFFGQGTRLTVV.

This clone was seen once. This chain connects TRBV11-2 to TRBJ2-1; 9 nucleotides match TRBD1. With 5 bases clipped from V and 0 bases from J, the junction kept 2 bases outside the gene matches. Germline loops: CDR1 SGHAT, CDR2 FQNNGV. CDR3 length: 15 amino acids. CDR3 in DNA: TGTGCCAGCAGCGCGACAGGGGGCTCCTACAATGAGCAGTTCTTC. Translation: CASSATGGSYNEQFF. The whole variable domain, filled in from reference TRBV11-2 and TRBJ2-1, reads EAGVAQSPRYKIIEKRQSVAFWCNPISGHATLYWYQQILGQGPKLLIQFQNNGVVDDSQLPKDRFSAERLKGVDSTLKIQPAKLEDSAVYLCASSATGGSYNEQFFGPGTRLTVL.

This clone was seen only a few times. The chain couples TRBV28 to TRBJ1-1; 8 bases are a match to TRBD1. Trimming cost V 5 bases and J 1 base; bases outside gene matches: 9. From germline, CDR1 is MDHEN and CDR2 SYDVKM. The CDR3 extends over 16 amino acids. The DNA for the CDR3 is TGTGCCAGCAGTGTCCCCTCAGGGGGCGCGAACACTGAAGCTTTCTTT. Amino acid sequence: CASSVPSGGANTEAFF.

The chain combines TRBV29-1 with TRBJ1-1; 8 nucleotides agree with TRBD1. Germline V gives CDR1 SQVTM, CDR2 ANQGSEA. J was trimmed by 0 bases and V by 5 bases; bases with no gene match: 2. The CDR3 length is 13 residues. CDR3 sequence: CSVLDRVNTEAFF. In nucleotides, the CDR3 is TGCAGCGTTCTGGACAGGGTGAACACTGAAGCTTTCTTT.

The J gene is TRBJ1-4, the V gene TRBV24-1; 10 bases map to TRBD1. CDR1 and CDR2 from the germline V gene are KGHDR and SFDVKD. With V trimmed by 5 bases and J by 7 bases, 6 bases remained unmatched. This CDR3 contains 15 residues. Here the CDR3 DNA reads TGTGCCACCAGTGCACGGACAGGGGGGAGTGAAAAACTGTTTTTT. Protein sequence: CATSARTGGSEKLFF.

Details on this clone: At one end, the junction sequence differs from germline, possibly due to a read error. The chain links TRBV15 to TRBJ1-1; 8 bases map to TRBD1. Germline values: CDR1 LNHNV, CDR2 YYDKDF (reference sequence). This CDR3 spans 14 amino acids. The CDR3 nucleotides are TGCCTCAGGCCAGGGGGCGAGGGGAACACTGAAGCTTTCTTT. Translated: CLRPGGEGNTEAFF.

The V call is TRBV6-5, the J call TRBJ1-1; weak D call: TRBD1 (5 bases). This CDR3 spans 11 amino acids. CDR1 and CDR2 from the germline V gene are MNHEY and SVGAGI. The V end was cut by 8 bases, the J end by 5 bases, with 9 bases between. CDR3 in DNA: TGTGCCAGCCACCGGGGGACTGAAGCTTTCTTT. Translated, it gives CASHRGTEAFF.

This chain joins TRBV18 and TRBJ1-6; 7 positions match TRBD1. Germline-derived CDR1 and CDR2 are KGHSH and LQKENI. The CDR3 contains 15 residues. The V segment lost 3 bases and the J segment 4 bases; nucleotides outside the gene matches: 3. CDR3 sequence reads: CASSPGTDYNSPLHF. The DNA of the CDR3 is TGTGCCAGCTCACCCGGGACAGATTATAATTCACCCCTCCACTTT.

V is TRBV29-1 and J is TRBJ2-5; 7 bases match TRBD1. Germline V gene sequence: CDR1 SQVTM, CDR2 ANQGSEA. The ends lost 7 bases at V and 2 bases at J; junction bases unmatched: 7. The CDR3 runs 13 residues. CDR3 bases: TGCAGCGCCCCGGGGACAGAGCAAGAGACCCAGTACTTC. Its protein product is CSAPGTEQETQYF.

V and J are TRBV3-1 (or the pseudogene TRBV3-2) and TRBJ1-3; D may be TRBD1 (5 bases). Germline V gene sequence: CDR1 LGHDT, CDR2 YNNKEL (reference sequence). The V and J ends lost 4 bases and 2 bases respectively, with 15 bases between them. The CDR3 is made up of 16 amino acids. The CDR3, as DNA: TGTGCCAGCAGCCCGAGGTCGGGGGTCCCTGGAAACACCATATATTTT. This translates into CASSPRSGVPGNTIYF.

The V and J genes are TRBV6-2 or TRBV6-3 and TRBJ2-1; the match to TRBD2 covers 7 bases. The CDR3 spans 14 residues. The germline V gene has CDR1 MNHEY and CDR2 SVGEGT. The J segment lost 7 bases and the V segment lost 6 bases, leaving 9 bases of the junction unmatched. CDR3 loop: CASSGTTGRNEQFF. Written as DNA, the CDR3 is TGTGCCAGCAGCGGGACTACGGGACGAAATGAGCAGTTCTTC.

The chain has TRBV9 and TRBJ2-5; D perhaps matches TRBD1 (5 bases). Germline assignment: CDR1 SGDLS and CDR2 YYNGEE. This CDR3 contains 15 residues. Trimming stripped 2 bases from V and 5 bases from J, with 16 bases between. CDR3 region: CASSVGLGSTETQYF. CDR3 DNA: TGTGCCAGCAGCGTGGGGCTGGGTAGCACGGAGACCCAGTACTTC.

This clone occurred a few times. The genes are TRBV2 and TRBJ1-2; a weak D match, TRBD1 (5 bases). The V gene lost 9 bases and the J gene lost 3 bases, with 14 bases spanning the gap. CDR3 size: 13 residues. The germline CDR1 and CDR2 sequences are SNHLY and FYNNEI. CDR3 amino acids: CASRRDLDYGYTF. DNA of the CDR3: TGTGCCAGTCGCCGGGACTTAGACTATGGCTACACCTTC.

The genes are TRBV7-9 and TRBJ2-7, with D unclear. V dropped 4 bases and J dropped 1 base, with 17 bases sitting between them. This CDR3 comprises 16 residues. CDR1 SEHNR and CDR2 FQNEAQ come from the germline V gene (reference sequence). CDR3 amino acids: CASSSGLSTFSYEQYF. For the CDR3, the DNA is TGTGCCAGCAGCTCCGGTTTATCAACTTTTTCCTACGAGCAGTACTTC.

J is TRBJ2-2 and V is TRBV21-1; the table assigns TRBD1, which was not confirmed against the DNA. TRBV21-1 is a documented pseudogene. CDR3 length: 17 residues. CDR3 bases: TGTGCCAGCAGCAAAACCCGACAGGGGGTTGACACCGGGGAGCTGTTTTTT. Its protein product is CASSKTRQGVDTGELFF.